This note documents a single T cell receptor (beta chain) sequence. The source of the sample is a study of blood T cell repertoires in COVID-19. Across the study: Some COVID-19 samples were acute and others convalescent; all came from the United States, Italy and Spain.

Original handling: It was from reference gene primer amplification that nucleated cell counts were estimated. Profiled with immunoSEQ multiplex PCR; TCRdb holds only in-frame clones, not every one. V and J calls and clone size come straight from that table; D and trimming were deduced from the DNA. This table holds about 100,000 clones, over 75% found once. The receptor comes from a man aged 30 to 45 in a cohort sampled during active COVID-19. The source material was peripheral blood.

As DNA, the CDR3 is TGTGCCAGCAGCTTCTTGAGGGACAGGGGTATTAGGGAGCAGTACTTC. It is translated as CASSFLRDRGIREQYF. The chain uses TRBV5-4 and TRBJ2-7, with 10 nucleotides matching TRBD1. Germline assignment: CDR1 SGHNT and CDR2 YYREEE (reference sequence). The CDR3 sequence is 16 residues long. V gave up 2 bases and J gave up 7 bases; unmatched junction bases: 12.